The 28 T cell receptor beta chains below all came from one sample that was sequenced in a study of shared clonotypes between healthy human individuals. Repertoires were generated with immunoSEQ multiplex PCR, while TCRdb's copy carries only in-frame clones and drops some. This table holds millions of clones, about 95% found once. Selected positively for CCR7 and CD45RO-negative, naive CD8 cells excluded terminally differentiated effector memory CD45RA+ cells. The specimen sequenced was naive CD8+ T cells sorted from blood. These receptors were collected from a man between 18 and 29 years old in good health.

This clone showed up just once. The sample carries other DNA sequences with the same CDR3. The chain links TRBV10-3 to TRBJ2-7; 7 nucleotides line up with TRBD2. V lost 6 bases and J lost 6; bases outside the gene matches: 2. Germline V CDR1 and CDR2: ENHRY, SYGVKD. The CDR3 spans 11 residues. Written as DNA, the CDR3 is TGTGCCATCAGCCCGGGGGGCGAGCAGTACTTC. Protein product: CAISPGGEQYF.

As regards this clone: This sample includes further DNA sequences coding for the same CDR3. The V and J genes are TRBV27 and TRBJ2-7; tentatively, D is TRBD1 (6 bases). This CDR3 has 12 amino acids. Trimming stripped 5 bases from V and 4 bases from J, with 9 bases between. Germline loops: CDR1 MNHEY, CDR2 SMNVEV (reference sequence). The CDR3 spells CASSPTGYEQYF. The CDR3 DNA sequence: TGTGCCAGCAGTCCCACAGGGTACGAGCAGTACTTC.

Of note for this clone: In the same sample, other DNA sequences code for this CDR3. The J gene is TRBJ2-7, the V gene TRBV30; D remains ambiguous. There are 11 residues in the CDR3. V was shortened by 2 bases and J by 1 base, with 3 bases between the two germline ends. Germline CDR1 GTSNPN, CDR2 SVGIG (reference sequence). CDR3 protein: CAWSLSYEQYF. The DNA for the CDR3 is TGTGCCTGGAGTCTTTCCTACGAGCAGTACTTC.

The chain recombines TRBV28 with TRBJ2-7; 9 bases agree with TRBD2. The CDR3 runs 15 residues. With 3 bases clipped from V and 2 bases from J, the junction kept 5 bases outside the gene matches. Looked up from germline, CDR1 is MDHEN and CDR2 is SYDVKM. CDR3 protein: CASSFEAGGTYEQYF. In DNA form, the CDR3 reads TGTGCCAGCAGTTTCGAAGCGGGGGGAACCTACGAGCAGTACTTC.

With regard to this clone: The same CDR3 also results from other DNA sequences found in this sample. The chain carries TRBV27 and TRBJ2-1; D unclear. CDR1 and CDR2 (germline): MNHEY, SMNVEV (reference sequence). Deletions cut 6 bases from V and 4 bases from J, with 16 bases between. The CDR3 runs 15 residues. The CDR3 nucleotides are TGTGCCAGCAGCCCTCGGCTGGGCGGATACAATGAGCAGTTCTTC. Amino acid sequence: CASSPRLGGYNEQFF.

The J gene is TRBJ2-7, the V gene TRBV7-9; D ambiguous. Germline-derived CDR1 and CDR2 are SEHNR and FQNEAQ (reference sequence). The V end lost 4 bases, the J end lost 2 bases, and 15 bases lay between the germline ends. This CDR3 comprises 15 residues. In nucleotides, the CDR3 is TGTGCCAGCAGCTCGACGACGAACGAGGCCTACGAGCAGTACTTC. Amino acids: CASSSTTNEAYEQYF. The full variable domain, in which reference TRBV7-9 and TRBJ2-7 provide the parts outside the CDR3, is DTGVSQNPRHKITKRGQNVTFRCDPISEHNRLYWYRQTLGQGPEFLTYFQNEAQLEKSRLLSDRFSAERPKGSFSTLEIQRTEQGDSAMYLCASSSTTNEAYEQYFGPGTRLTVT.

The chain carries TRBV7-9 and TRBJ2-3; no reliable D call. V was pared by 4 bases and J by 4 bases, with 24 bases between. CDR1 and CDR2 (germline): SEHNR, FQNEAQ (reference sequence). The CDR3 totals 18 residues. CDR3 nucleotides: TGTGCCAGCAGCTCGATAGGGCCCGACATTGGGATTGCAGATACGCAGTATTTT. Its translation: CASSSIGPDIGIADTQYF.

The rearrangement links TRBV2 to TRBJ2-7, with TRBD1 as a possible D gene (6 bases). This CDR3 region has 16 residues. Germline V gives CDR1 SNHLY, CDR2 FYNNEI. V was shortened by 0 bases and J by 2 bases, with 14 bases between the two germline ends. CDR3 sequence reads: CASSEAPAGATYEQYF. CDR3 nucleotides: TGTGCCAGCAGTGAAGCCCCGGCAGGGGCAACCTACGAGCAGTACTTC.

The V and J genes are TRBV4-3 and TRBJ1-5; no definite D call. The CDR3 consists of 14 residues. With 0 bases removed from V and 7 bases from J, the gap between germline ends came to 10 bases. Germline loops: CDR1 LGHNA, CDR2 YSLEER. The CDR3 region is CASSQDQLMQPQHF. The CDR3 nucleotides are TGCGCCAGCAGCCAAGATCAGCTGATGCAGCCCCAGCATTTT.

J is TRBJ2-7 and V is TRBV27, with a tentative D call TRBD2 (7 bases). V was pared by 3 bases and J by 5 bases, with 14 bases between. Germline CDR1 MNHEY, CDR2 SMNVEV (reference sequence). The CDR3 spans 14 residues. The CDR3 sequence is CASSLGGRRHEQYF. As DNA, the CDR3 is TGTGCCAGCAGTTTGGGGGGGCGCAGGCACGAGCAGTACTTC.

J is TRBJ2-5 and V is TRBV9, with 7 bases that match TRBD1. CDR1 is SGDLS, CDR2 YYNGEE, per germline. Unmatched junction bases numbered 7, after V lost 7 bases and J lost 4 bases. The CDR3 contains 13 residues. The DNA for the CDR3 is TGTGCCAGCGGGATACAGGGGTCAGAGACCCAGTACTTC. This sequence encodes CASGIQGSETQYF.

This chain uses TRBV9 with TRBJ2-1, with a tentative D call TRBD2 (5 bases). V was pared by 0 bases and J by 0 bases, with 13 bases between. The CDR3 runs to 17 residues. Germline V gives CDR1 SGDLS, CDR2 YYNGEE. As DNA, the CDR3 is TGTGCCAGCAGCGTAGATGCCCGGGGTAGCTCCTACAATGAGCAGTTCTTC. It codes for CASSVDARGSSYNEQFF.

The chain uses TRBV29-1 and TRBJ1-4; possible D gene TRBD1, 6 bases. CDR3 length: 14 residues. The germline V gene has CDR1 SQVTM and CDR2 ANQGSEA. V was clipped by 0 bases and J by 7 bases, with 12 bases between them. CDR3 DNA sequence: TGCAGCGTTGAAGACAGGGGAGCGGGTGAAAAACTGTTTTTT. This translates into CSVEDRGAGEKLFF.

With respect to this clone: Other DNA variants within this sample encode the same CDR3. The chain uses TRBV13 and TRBJ2-2, with unresolved D. In germline, CDR1 is PRHDT, CDR2 FYEKMQ (reference sequence). The ends were cut back, 0 bases at V and 5 bases at J, with 7 bases in the middle. The CDR3 has 14 residues. The CDR3 DNA reads as TGTGCCAGCAGCTTAGGCCAAGGAACCGGGGAGCTGTTTTTT. Protein product: CASSLGQGTGELFF.

As for this clone: Other DNA sequences in the sample encode the same CDR3. This chain links TRBV27 with TRBJ2-6, with D unresolved. Germline V gene lookup returns CDR1 MNHEY and CDR2 SMNVEV (reference sequence). The CDR3 runs to 13 residues. V lost 7 bases, J lost 0 bases, and 4 bases lay in between. The CDR3 sequence: CASTDSGANVLTF. Written as DNA, the CDR3 is TGTGCCAGCACGGACTCTGGGGCCAACGTCCTGACTTTC.

The CDR3 spells CASSQETGASYEQYF. CDR3 coding DNA: TGCGCCAGCAGCCAAGAGACGGGGGCCTCCTACGAGCAGTACTTC. This sequence joins TRBV4-3 and TRBJ2-7; the D gene could be TRBD1 or TRBD2 (6 bases each). V lost 0 bases to trimming and J lost 0 bases, with 9 bases between them. This CDR3 contains 15 residues. From germline, CDR1 is LGHNA and CDR2 YSLEER.

The chain couples TRBV19 to TRBJ2-4; no clear D gene. The CDR3 is made up of 13 amino acids. V was pared by 5 bases and J by 3 bases, with 8 bases between. CDR1 and CDR2 from the germline V gene are LNHDA and SQIVND (reference sequence). CDR3 region: CASSGDNKNIQYF. In nucleotides, the CDR3 is TGTGCCAGTAGTGGTGATAACAAAAACATTCAGTACTTC.

This clone was detected once. The chain couples TRBV7-9 to TRBJ1-1; the D is unclear. The CDR3 consists of 13 residues. V was trimmed by 5 bases and J by 5 bases, leaving 12 bases between them. The germline CDR1 and CDR2 sequences are SEHNR and FQNEAQ (reference sequence). CDR3 sequence reads: CASSPTMGTEAFF. Here the CDR3 DNA reads TGTGCCAGCAGCCCAACCATGGGGACTGAAGCTTTCTTT.

The chain uses TRBV6-1 and TRBJ1-1, with D tentatively TRBD1 (5 bases). CDR3 length: 15 residues. The V gene lost 6 bases and the J gene lost 1 base, with 15 bases spanning the gap. Germline lookup yields CDR1 MNHNS and CDR2 SASEGT. Here the CDR3 DNA reads TGTGCCAGCAGATACCGGGACTTTTGGAACACTGAAGCTTTCTTT. Residues: CASRYRDFWNTEAFF.

V is TRBV30 and J is TRBJ1-1; TRBD1 aligns across 9 bases. Per the germline V gene, CDR1 is GTSNPN and CDR2 is SVGIG (reference sequence). The CDR3 totals 14 residues. Trimming at V came to 3 bases and at J to 0 bases, leaving 2 bases not matched to a gene. This CDR3 reads CAWSGQGMNTEAFF. The CDR3 nucleotides read TGTGCCTGGAGCGGACAGGGGATGAACACTGAAGCTTTCTTT.

This rearrangement joins TRBV11-2 to TRBJ1-2; 8 bases line up with TRBD1. Germline V gives CDR1 SGHAT, CDR2 FQNNGV. The CDR3 has 17 amino acids. The V and J ends lost 4 bases and 5 bases, in that order; junction bases with no gene match: 15. The CDR3 region is CASSYNLDREEFYGYTF. In nucleotides, the CDR3 is TGTGCCAGCAGCTACAACCTGGACAGGGAGGAGTTTTATGGCTACACCTTC.

CDR3 residues: CASSLETGSSYNEQFF. DNA of the CDR3: TGTGCCAGCAGTTTGGAGACAGGCAGCTCCTACAATGAGCAGTTCTTC. V is TRBV28 and J is TRBJ2-1, with a weak D call TRBD1 (6 bases). With 3 bases removed from V and 0 bases from J, the gap between germline ends came to 12 bases. Germline-derived CDR1 and CDR2 are MDHEN and SYDVKM. The CDR3 has 16 amino acids.

About this clone itself: This sample also contains other DNA sequences that code for the same CDR3. This rearrangement joins TRBV27 to TRBJ2-7; D not resolved. Germline lookup yields CDR1 MNHEY and CDR2 SMNVEV (reference sequence). The CDR3 consists of 13 residues. Trimming left V 3 bases short and J 4 bases short, with 10 bases between. In nucleotides, the CDR3 is TGTGCCAGCAGTTTTCGCGCAGAATACGAGCAGTACTTC. Translating gives CASSFRAEYEQYF.

The rearrangement links TRBV28 to TRBJ2-2, with D tentatively TRBD1 (6 bases). CDR3 length: 16 amino acids. The V and J ends lost 3 bases and 1 base respectively, with 12 bases between them. Germline V gene data show CDR1 as MDHEN and CDR2 as SYDVKM. CDR3 sequence reads: CASSFRPGQNTGELFF. Here the CDR3 DNA reads TGTGCCAGCAGTTTCCGGCCGGGACAGAACACCGGGGAGCTGTTTTTT.

V is TRBV4-3 and J is TRBJ2-1; D perhaps matches TRBD1 (6 bases). The CDR3 length is 17 residues. Germline CDR1 reads LGHNA; CDR2 reads YSLEER. Trimming removed 0 bases at V and 4 bases at J, with 16 bases between. The CDR3 DNA follows: TGCGCCAGCAGCCAAGATCCGTTACAGGGAGAGTACAATGAGCAGTTCTTC. Its protein is CASSQDPLQGEYNEQFF.

This clone is a singleton in its sample. The sample holds other DNA sequences that translate to the same CDR3. V and J are TRBV11-2 and TRBJ1-2; no firm D call. From germline, CDR1 is SGHAT and CDR2 FQNNGV. The CDR3 runs 10 residues. V was clipped by 0 bases and J by 7 bases, with 0 bases between them. CDR3 DNA: TGTGCCAGCAGCTTAGATGGCTACACCTTC. Protein product: CASSLDGYTF.

The chain joins TRBV28 to TRBJ2-7; TRBD1 aligns across 8 bases. CDR1 is MDHEN, CDR2 SYDVKM, per germline. The length of the CDR3 is 16 residues. V shed 5 bases and J 4 bases; nucleotides not matched to a gene: 13. The CDR3 spells CASSRVVEDRAYEQYF. CDR3 in DNA: TGTGCCAGCAGTCGGGTCGTCGAGGACAGGGCGTACGAGCAGTACTTC.

This clone has only one observation. The gene calls are TRBV5-4 and TRBJ2-7; 8 nucleotides agree with TRBD2. The V gene's germline CDR1 is SGHNT and CDR2 YYREEE (reference sequence). The CDR3 totals 15 residues. Germline trimming cut 2 bases from V and 1 base from J; bases unmatched to any gene: 5. CDR3 bases: TGTGCCAGCAGCTTTTCCCAGCGGGGGTCCTACGAGCAGTACTTC. This translates into CASSFSQRGSYEQYF.